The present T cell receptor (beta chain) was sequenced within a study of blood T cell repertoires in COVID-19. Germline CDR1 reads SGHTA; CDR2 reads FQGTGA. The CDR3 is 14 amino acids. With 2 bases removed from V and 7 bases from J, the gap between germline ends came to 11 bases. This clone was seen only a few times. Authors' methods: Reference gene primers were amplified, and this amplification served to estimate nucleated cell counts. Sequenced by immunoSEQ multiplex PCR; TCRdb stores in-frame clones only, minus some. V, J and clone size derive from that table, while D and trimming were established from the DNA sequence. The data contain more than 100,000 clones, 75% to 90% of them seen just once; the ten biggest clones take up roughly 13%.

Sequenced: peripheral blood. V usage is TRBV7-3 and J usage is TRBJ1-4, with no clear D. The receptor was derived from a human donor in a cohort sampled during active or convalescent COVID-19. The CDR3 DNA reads TGTGCCAGCAGCTTAGGTAACCGCGGTGAAAAACTGTTTTTT. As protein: CASSLGNRGEKLFF.